A single TCR beta chain is shown here with its context. TCRdb's table, derived via immunoSEQ multiplex PCR, lists solely in-frame clones and lacks some. The profile shows about 140,000 clones, roughly 79% of them singletons. This sample was included in a study of blood T cell repertoires in COVID-19. The CDR3 loop spans 15 amino acids. Trimming took off 2 bases at V and 0 bases at J, with 10 bases between the two ends. Germline V gives CDR1 KGHSH, CDR2 LQKENI. The sequence derives from a woman between 50 and 59 years old who had recovered from COVID-19. Sequencing used PBMCs or T cells enriched from blood (not recorded which). V usage is TRBV18 and J usage is TRBJ1-2; no clear D gene. The CDR3 sequence: CASSPSALANYGYTF. The DNA of the CDR3 is TGTGCCAGCTCACCATCAGCGTTAGCTAACTATGGCTACACCTTC.